This note documents a single T cell receptor (beta chain) sequence. Germline CDR1 reads MNHEY; CDR2 reads SMNVEV (reference sequence). This CDR3 has 14 residues. V gave up 3 bases and J gave up 5 bases, with 13 bases separating them. The data were taken from a study of blood T cell repertoires in COVID-19. As for the study in general: There were acute and convalescent COVID-19 samples, and they came from the United States, Italy and Spain.

Libraries were prepared by immunoSEQ multiplex PCR; TCRdb keeps only in-frame clonotypes and omits some of them. The sample consists of roughly 130,000 clones, about 87% of them appearing once. Sequenced: peripheral blood. This chain uses TRBV27 with TRBJ1-1; D is unresolved. The origin of this receptor is a woman aged 60 to 75 with acute or convalescent COVID-19. The CDR3 sequence: CASSFAGLGTEAFF. The CDR3 DNA follows: TGTGCCAGCAGTTTTGCGGGGTTGGGGACTGAAGCTTTCTTT.